These T cell receptor beta chains were read from a single sample in a study of blood T cell repertoires in COVID-19. Repertoires were generated with immunoSEQ multiplex PCR, while TCRdb's copy carries only in-frame clones and drops some. In the table there are roughly 320,000 clones, approximately 90% of which are singletons. Sequencing was performed on PBMCs or T cells enriched from blood (not recorded which). The receptors shown here come from a woman aged 25 to 45 who had been exposed to COVID-19. Each CDR3 is given without its conserved first and last residue.

V gene	CDR3 length	J gene	CDR3 protein
TRBV9	11	TRBJ2-3	ASSVESRGTQY
TRBV18	13	TRBJ2-7	ASSPPAGSSYEQY
TRBV29-1	9	TRBJ1-2	SGGTDYGYT
TRBV12-5	13	TRBJ2-7	ASGWTTGPTYEQY
TRBV5-1	12	TRBJ2-7	ASSFGTALYEQY
TRBV6-6	13	TRBJ1-2	ASSYEGDPVGGYT
TRBV6-5	13	TRBJ1-5	ASRAGTGNLQPQH
TRBV10-3	13	TRBJ2-2	AISPHREGTGELF
TRBV2	12	TRBJ1-2	ASSEVRSNYGYT
TRBV2	12	TRBJ2-2	ASSAGGWTGELF
TRBV7-2	14	TRBJ1-3	ASSSKTTVAGNTIY
TRBV6-5	11	TRBJ1-5	AGTTGVNQPQH
TRBV7-3	14	TRBJ2-5	ASSPVADGEGETQY
TRBV19	14	TRBJ2-1	ASKMGGGTSYNEQF
TRBV2	12	TRBJ2-7	ASSTGLRVYEQY
TRBV27	12	TRBJ1-2	ASSQIGQGYGYT